This is a list of T cell receptor beta chains from one sample in a study of CD8 T cells in Susac syndrome. TCRdb recomputed calls from the immunoSEQ multiplex PCR reads with MiXCR, one row per CDR3 protein. The table shows approximately 150,000 distinct CDR3 sequences, with roughly nine tenths occurring only once. The sample taken for sequencing was CD4+ T cells from PBMCs. These receptors were collected from a human donor in good health. The CDR3 runs from the conserved cysteine through the conserved F or W.

TRBV5-1	TRBJ2-1	15	CASSPGTSRVGEQFF
TRBV2	TRBJ2-7	13	CASSRRGSFEQYF
TRBV19	TRBJ2-5	14	CASSIGAGQETQYF
TRBV9	TRBJ1-3	16	CASSVARQGIGNTIYF
TRBV5-1	TRBJ2-5	18	CASSAAGQGALYQETQYF
TRBV5-6	TRBJ2-7	14	CASSLGDRGHEQYF
TRBV7-6	TRBJ2-7	17	CASSLGTPTGSFYEQYF
TRBV6-2/TRBV6-3	TRBJ2-3	17	CASSLRLGTRGADTQYF
TRBV19	TRBJ1-2	13	CASSMAGVDGYTF
TRBV6-5	TRBJ2-1	9	CASGGEQFF
TRBV7-2	TRBJ2-4	13	CASSPIEEGIQYF
TRBV2	TRBJ2-1	15	CASSGGSSSYNEQFF
TRBV7-2	TRBJ1-2	13	CASSGRQNYGYTF
TRBV29-1	TRBJ1-1	10	CSVGQEEAFF
TRBV20-1	TRBJ2-7	13	CSARDDYSYEQYF
TRBV7-2	TRBJ2-3	15	CASSLVGDSTDTQYF
TRBV5-1	TRBJ2-2	14	CASSLQGSTGELFF
TRBV29-1	TRBJ1-4	12	CSVAGADEKLFF
TRBV6-1	TRBJ2-1	16	CATSSGRTSSYNEQFF
TRBV5-6	TRBJ2-2	16	CASSPMGTGDTGELFF
TRBV7-3	TRBJ2-2	15	CASSFGRANTGELFF
TRBV29-1	TRBJ1-1	13	CSVDAHLNTEAFF
TRBV6-6	TRBJ2-1	14	CASSYAGSANEQFF
TRBV19	TRBJ2-3	14	CASRTGGLTDTQYF
TRBV6-1	TRBJ2-7	15	CASSEPRDRVSEQYF
TRBV5-1	TRBJ2-2	16	CASRRTGGINTGELFF
TRBV5-1	TRBJ2-6	17	CASSFRNAYSGANVLTF
TRBV27	TRBJ2-1	16	CASSPLGGISYNEQFF
TRBV27	TRBJ2-3	14	CASSSVNGVHTQYF
TRBV12-3/TRBV12-4	TRBJ2-5	15	CASSFSGLARETQYF
TRBV20-1	TRBJ1-1	13	CSARGQTNTEAFF
TRBV7-2	TRBJ1-5	14	CASSLHRANQPQHF
TRBV12-3/TRBV12-4	TRBJ1-1	13	CASSFQQLPEAFF
TRBV7-8	TRBJ2-7	15	CASSPPGQGRYEQYF
TRBV5-4	TRBJ1-1	17	CATNGAPGQGRDTEAFF
TRBV29-1	TRBJ1-2	15	CSVVDRGLGLAGYTF
TRBV7-8	TRBJ2-5	16	CASSRRTSGSRETQYF
TRBV6-9	TRBJ2-7	11	CASSYPYEQYF
TRBV28	TRBJ2-2	16	CASSLYGPSGTGELFF
TRBV20-1	TRBJ1-5	13	CSARVGSNQPQHF
TRBV18	TRBJ2-5	13	CASSRSGGETQYF
TRBV19	TRBJ2-7	13	CASSTGTFNEQYF
TRBV11-2	TRBJ1-6	13	CASSLNPNSPLHF
TRBV18	TRBJ1-4	16	CASSPRIGDLNEKLFF
TRBV3-1	TRBJ2-5	14	CASSHLRAQETQYF
TRBV5-5	TRBJ2-5	13	CASSLPYQETQYF
TRBV19	TRBJ1-1	14	CASRDRDREAEAFF
TRBV2	TRBJ2-3	15	CASSGFAVLTDTQYF
TRBV6-4	TRBJ2-3	12	CASSDPPNTQYF
TRBV3-1	TRBJ2-7	14	CASSRSRGSYEQYF
TRBV19	TRBJ2-5	16	CASSITPQGAVETQYF
TRBV3-1	TRBJ2-4	15	CASSRTTGPKNIQYF